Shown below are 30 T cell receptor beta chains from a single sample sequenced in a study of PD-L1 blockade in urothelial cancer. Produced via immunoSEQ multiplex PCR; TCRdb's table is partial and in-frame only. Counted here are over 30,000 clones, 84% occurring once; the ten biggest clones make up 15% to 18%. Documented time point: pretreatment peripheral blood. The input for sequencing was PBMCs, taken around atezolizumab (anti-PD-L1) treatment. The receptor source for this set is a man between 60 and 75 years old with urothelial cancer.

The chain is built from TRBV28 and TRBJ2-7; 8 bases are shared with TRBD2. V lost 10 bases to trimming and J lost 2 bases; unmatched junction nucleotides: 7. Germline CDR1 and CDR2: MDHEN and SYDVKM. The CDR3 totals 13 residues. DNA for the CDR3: TGTGCCACCTTGACGGGAGGGGCCTACGAGCAGTACTTC. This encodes CATLTGGAYEQYF.

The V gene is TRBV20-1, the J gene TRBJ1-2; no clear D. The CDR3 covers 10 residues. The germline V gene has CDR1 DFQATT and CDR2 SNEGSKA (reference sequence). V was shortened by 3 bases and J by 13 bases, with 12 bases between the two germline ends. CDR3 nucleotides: TGCAGTGCTAGTTTCCCTACTCTCACCTTC. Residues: CSASFPTLTF.

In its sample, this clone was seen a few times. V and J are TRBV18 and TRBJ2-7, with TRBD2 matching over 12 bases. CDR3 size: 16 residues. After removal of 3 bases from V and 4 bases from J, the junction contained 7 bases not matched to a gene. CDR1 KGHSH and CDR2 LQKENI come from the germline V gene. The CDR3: CASSPPTSGSPYEQYF. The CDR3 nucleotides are TGTGCCAGCTCACCCCCGACTAGCGGGAGTCCGTACGAGCAGTACTTC.

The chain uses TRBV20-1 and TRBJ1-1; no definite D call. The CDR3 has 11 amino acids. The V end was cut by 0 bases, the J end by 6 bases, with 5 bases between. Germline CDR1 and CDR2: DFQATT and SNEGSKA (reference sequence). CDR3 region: CSAREVAEAFF. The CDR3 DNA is TGCAGTGCTAGAGAAGTAGCTGAAGCTTTCTTT.

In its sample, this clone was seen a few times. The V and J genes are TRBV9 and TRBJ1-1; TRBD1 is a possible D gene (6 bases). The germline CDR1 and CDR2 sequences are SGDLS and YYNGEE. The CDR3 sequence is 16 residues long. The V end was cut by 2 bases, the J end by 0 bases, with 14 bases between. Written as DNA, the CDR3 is TGTGCCAGCAGCGTGTCTTTGGACAGCATGAACACTGAAGCTTTCTTT. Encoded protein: CASSVSLDSMNTEAFF.

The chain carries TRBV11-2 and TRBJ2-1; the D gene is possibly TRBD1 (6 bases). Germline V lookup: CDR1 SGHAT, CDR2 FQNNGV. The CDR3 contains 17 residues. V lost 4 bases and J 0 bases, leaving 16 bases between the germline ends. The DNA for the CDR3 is TGTGCCAGCAGCTCAACCCCACAGGGAAGCTCCTACAATGAGCAGTTCTTC. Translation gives CASSSTPQGSSYNEQFF.

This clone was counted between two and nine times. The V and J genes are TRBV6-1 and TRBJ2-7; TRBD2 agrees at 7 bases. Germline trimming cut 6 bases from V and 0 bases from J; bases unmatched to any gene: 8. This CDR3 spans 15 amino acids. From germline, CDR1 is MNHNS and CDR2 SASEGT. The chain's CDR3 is CASRYTSATSYEQYF. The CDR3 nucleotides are TGTGCCAGCAGGTATACTAGCGCCACCTCCTACGAGCAGTACTTC.

CDR3: CAISVDRASTNEKLFF. CDR3 nucleotides: TGTGCCATCAGTGTCGACAGGGCTTCAACTAATGAAAAACTGTTTTTT. The chain has TRBV10-3 and TRBJ1-4, with 7 nucleotides matching TRBD1. The V gene's germline CDR1 is ENHRY and CDR2 SYGVKD. V lost 4 bases to trimming and J lost 0 bases; unmatched junction nucleotides: 5. This CDR3 contains 16 residues.

This CDR3 reads CASSEVRLTNTGELFF. Here the CDR3 DNA reads TGTGCCAGCAGTGAAGTCAGACTCACGAACACCGGGGAGCTGTTTTTT. This chain joins TRBV6-1 and TRBJ2-2, with no clear D. From germline, CDR1 is MNHNS and CDR2 SASEGT. CDR3 size: 16 residues. V was shortened by 1 base and J by 0 bases, with 9 bases between the two germline ends.

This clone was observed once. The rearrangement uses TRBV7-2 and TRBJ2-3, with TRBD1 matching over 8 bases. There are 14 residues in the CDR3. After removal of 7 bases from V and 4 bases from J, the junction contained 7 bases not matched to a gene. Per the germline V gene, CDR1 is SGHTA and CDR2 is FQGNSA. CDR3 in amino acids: CASKEDRDADTQYF. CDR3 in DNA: TGTGCCAGCAAGGAGGACAGGGACGCAGATACGCAGTATTTT. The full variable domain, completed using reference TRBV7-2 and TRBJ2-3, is GAGVSQSPSNKVTEKGKDVELRCDPISGHTALYWYRQSLGQGLEFLIYFQGNSAPDKSGLPSDRFSAERTGGSVSTLTIQRTQQEDSAVYLCASKEDRDADTQYFGPGTRLTVL.

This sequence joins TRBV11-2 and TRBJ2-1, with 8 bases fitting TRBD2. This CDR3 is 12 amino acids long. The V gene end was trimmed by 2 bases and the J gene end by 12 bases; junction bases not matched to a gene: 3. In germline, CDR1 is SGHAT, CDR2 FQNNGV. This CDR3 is CASSLPRGGQFF. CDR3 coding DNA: TGTGCCAGCAGCTTACCCCGGGGGGGGCAGTTCTTC.

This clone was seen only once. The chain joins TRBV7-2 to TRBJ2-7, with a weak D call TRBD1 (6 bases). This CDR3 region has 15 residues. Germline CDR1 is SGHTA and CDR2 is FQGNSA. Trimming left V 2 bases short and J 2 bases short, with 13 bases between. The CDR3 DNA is TGTGCCAGCAGCTTAAGACAGGCCAAGGCCTACGAGCAGTACTTC. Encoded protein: CASSLRQAKAYEQYF.

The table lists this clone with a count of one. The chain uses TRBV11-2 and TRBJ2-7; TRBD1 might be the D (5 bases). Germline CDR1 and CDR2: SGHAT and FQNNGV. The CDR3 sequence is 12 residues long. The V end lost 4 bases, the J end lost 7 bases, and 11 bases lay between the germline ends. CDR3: CASSSQGIEQYF. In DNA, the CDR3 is TGTGCCAGCAGCTCCCAGGGTATTGAGCAGTACTTC.

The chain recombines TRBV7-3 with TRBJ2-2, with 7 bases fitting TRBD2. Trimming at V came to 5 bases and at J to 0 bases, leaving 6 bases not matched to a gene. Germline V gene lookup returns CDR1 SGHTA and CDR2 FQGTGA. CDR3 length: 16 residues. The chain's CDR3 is CASSRSGTPNTGELFF. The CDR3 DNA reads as TGTGCCAGCAGCCGAAGCGGGACGCCGAACACCGGGGAGCTGTTTTTT.

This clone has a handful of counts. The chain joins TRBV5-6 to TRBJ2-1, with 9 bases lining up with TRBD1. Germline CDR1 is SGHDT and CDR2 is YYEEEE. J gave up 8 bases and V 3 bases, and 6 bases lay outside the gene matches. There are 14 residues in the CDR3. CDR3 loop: CASSSLTGGDEQFF. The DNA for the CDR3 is TGTGCCAGCAGCTCACTCACAGGGGGCGATGAGCAGTTCTTC.

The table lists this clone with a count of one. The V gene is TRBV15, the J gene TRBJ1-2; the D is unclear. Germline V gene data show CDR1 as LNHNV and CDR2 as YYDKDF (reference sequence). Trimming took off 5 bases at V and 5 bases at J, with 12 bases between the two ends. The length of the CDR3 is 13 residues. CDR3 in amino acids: CATSGTAGYGYTF. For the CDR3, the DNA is TGTGCCACCAGCGGAACGGCGGGATATGGCTACACCTTC. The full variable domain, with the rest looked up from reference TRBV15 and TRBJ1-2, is DAMVIQNPRYQVTQFGKPVTLSCSQTLNHNVMYWYQQKSSQAPKLLFHYYDKDFNNEADTPDNFQSRRPNTSFCFLDIRSPGLGDTAMYLCATSGTAGYGYTFGSGTRLTVV.

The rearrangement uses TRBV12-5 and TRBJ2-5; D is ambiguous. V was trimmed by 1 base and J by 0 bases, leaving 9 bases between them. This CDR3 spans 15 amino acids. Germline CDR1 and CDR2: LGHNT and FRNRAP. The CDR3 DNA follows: TGTGCTAGTGGTTTGGGTAGCAGTCACCAAGAGACCCAGTACTTC. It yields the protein CASGLGSSHQETQYF.

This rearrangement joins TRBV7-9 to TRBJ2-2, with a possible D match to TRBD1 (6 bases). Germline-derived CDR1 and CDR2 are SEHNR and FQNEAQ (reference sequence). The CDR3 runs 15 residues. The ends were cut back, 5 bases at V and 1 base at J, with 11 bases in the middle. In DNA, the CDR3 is TGTGCCAGCAGCATATTACAGGGGAACACCGGGGAGCTGTTTTTT. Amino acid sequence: CASSILQGNTGELFF.

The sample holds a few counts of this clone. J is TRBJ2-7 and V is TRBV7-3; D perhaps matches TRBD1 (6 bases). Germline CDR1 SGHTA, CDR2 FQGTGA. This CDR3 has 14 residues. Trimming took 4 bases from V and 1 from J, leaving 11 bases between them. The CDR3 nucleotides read TGTGCCAGCAGCTCCCGGACAGAATCCTACGAGCAGTACTTC. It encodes CASSSRTESYEQYF.

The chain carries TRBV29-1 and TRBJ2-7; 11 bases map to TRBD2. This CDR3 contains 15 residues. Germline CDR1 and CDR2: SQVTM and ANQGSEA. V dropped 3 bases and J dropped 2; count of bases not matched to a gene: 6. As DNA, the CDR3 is TGCAGCGTTGAGGAGACTAGCGGGATTCCCTACGAGCAGTACTTC. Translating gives CSVEETSGIPYEQYF.

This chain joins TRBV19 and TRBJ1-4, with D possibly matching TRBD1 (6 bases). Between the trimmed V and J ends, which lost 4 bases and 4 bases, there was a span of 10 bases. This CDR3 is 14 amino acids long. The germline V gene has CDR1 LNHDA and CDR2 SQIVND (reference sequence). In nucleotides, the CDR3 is TGTGCCAGTAGTACCGGACAGCATAATGAAAAACTGTTTTTT. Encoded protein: CASSTGQHNEKLFF.

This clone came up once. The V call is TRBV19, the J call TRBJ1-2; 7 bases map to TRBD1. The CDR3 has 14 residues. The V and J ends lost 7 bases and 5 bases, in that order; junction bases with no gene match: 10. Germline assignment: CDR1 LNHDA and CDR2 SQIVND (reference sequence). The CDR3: CASTHPGQPYGYTF. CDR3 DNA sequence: TGTGCCAGTACCCACCCGGGACAGCCATATGGCTACACCTTC.

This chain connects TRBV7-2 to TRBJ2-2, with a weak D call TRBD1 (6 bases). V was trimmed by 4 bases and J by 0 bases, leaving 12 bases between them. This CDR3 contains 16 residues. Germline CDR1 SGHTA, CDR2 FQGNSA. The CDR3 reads CASSSLRTANTGELFF. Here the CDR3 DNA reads TGTGCCAGCAGCTCACTTCGGACAGCGAACACCGGGGAGCTGTTTTTT.

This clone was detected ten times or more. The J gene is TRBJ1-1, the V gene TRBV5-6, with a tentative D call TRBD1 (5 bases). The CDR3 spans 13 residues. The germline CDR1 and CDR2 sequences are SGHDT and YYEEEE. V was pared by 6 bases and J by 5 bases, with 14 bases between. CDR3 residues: CASKEAGWTEAFF. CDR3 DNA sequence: TGTGCCAGCAAAGAGGCAGGGTGGACTGAAGCTTTCTTT. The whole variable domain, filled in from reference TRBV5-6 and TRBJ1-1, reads DAGVTQSPTHLIKTRGQQVTLRCSPKSGHDTVSWYQQALGQGPQFIFQYYEEEERQRGNFPDRFSGHQFPNYSSELNVNALLLGDSALYLCASKEAGWTEAFFGQGTRLTVV.

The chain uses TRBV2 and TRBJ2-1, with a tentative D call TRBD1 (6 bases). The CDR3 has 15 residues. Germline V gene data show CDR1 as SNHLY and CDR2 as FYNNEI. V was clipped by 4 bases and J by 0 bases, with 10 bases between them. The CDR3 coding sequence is TGTGCCAGCAGTGCCGAGGACAGCTCCTACAATGAGCAGTTCTTC. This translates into CASSAEDSSYNEQFF.

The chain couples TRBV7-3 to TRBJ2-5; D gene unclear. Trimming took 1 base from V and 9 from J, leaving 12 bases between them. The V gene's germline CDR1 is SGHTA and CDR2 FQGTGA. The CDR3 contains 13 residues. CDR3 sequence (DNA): TGTGCCAGCAGCTTAAAAGCGCGCTCGGCCCAGTACTTC. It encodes CASSLKARSAQYF.

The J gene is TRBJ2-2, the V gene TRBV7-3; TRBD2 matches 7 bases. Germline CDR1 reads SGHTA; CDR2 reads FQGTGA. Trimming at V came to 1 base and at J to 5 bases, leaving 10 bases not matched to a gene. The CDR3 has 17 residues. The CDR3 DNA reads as TGTGCCAGCAGCTTAATGGGAGGGCCCAAGGGGACCGGGGAGCTGTTTTTT. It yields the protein CASSLMGGPKGTGELFF.

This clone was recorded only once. CDR3 DNA: TGTGCCAGCAGCCACCCCAGCGGGAGGAGGGGGTACGAGCAGTACTTC. Protein product: CASSHPSGRRGYEQYF. The chain uses TRBV9 and TRBJ2-7, with 9 positions matching TRBD2. Per the germline V gene, CDR1 is SGDLS and CDR2 is YYNGEE. This CDR3 region has 16 residues. V dropped 4 bases and J dropped 4; count of bases not matched to a gene: 12.

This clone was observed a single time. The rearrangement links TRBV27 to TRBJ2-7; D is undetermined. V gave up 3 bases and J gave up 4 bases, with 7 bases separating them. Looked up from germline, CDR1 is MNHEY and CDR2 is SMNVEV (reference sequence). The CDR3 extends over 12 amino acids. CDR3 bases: TGTGCCAGCAGTTTTCCGGGTTACGAGCAGTACTTC. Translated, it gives CASSFPGYEQYF.

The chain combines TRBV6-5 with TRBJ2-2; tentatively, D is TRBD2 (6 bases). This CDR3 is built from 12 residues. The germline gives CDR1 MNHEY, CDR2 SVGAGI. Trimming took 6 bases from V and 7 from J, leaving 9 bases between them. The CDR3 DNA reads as TGTGCCAGCAGGGCGGGGCTCGGGGAGCTGTTTTTT. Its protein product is CASRAGLGELFF.